This T cell receptor beta chain was identified in a study of response to subunit inactivated influenza vaccine. General study results and limits: Every seasonal influenza vaccination brings in few new T cells, the authors suggested.

TCRdb itself ran the RT-PCR reads through MiXCR, one entry per CDR3 protein. The sample lists 650,000 to 800,000 distinct CDR3 sequences, less than 20% occurring once. On this clonotype itself: Its antigen remains unknown.

This CDR3 is 15 amino acids long. Germline V lookup: CDR1 SNHLY, CDR2 FYNNEI. The junction had 5 bases not matched to a gene; V was cut back by 4 bases and J by 3 bases. The J gene is TRBJ2-2, the V gene TRBV2, with TRBD1 matching over 7 bases. The sequence derives from a man aged 50 to 60 who received an inactivated influenza vaccine. Specimen: PBMCs from blood, collected about 5 days after vaccination. The CDR3, as DNA: TGTGCCAGCAGTGTTAGGGGACAGCACACCGGGGAGCTGTTTTTT. It is translated as CASSVRGQHTGELFF. Full variable domain (outside the CDR3, taken from reference TRBV2 and TRBJ2-2): EPEVTQTPSHQVTQMGQEVILRCVPISNHLYFYWYRQILGQKVEFLVSFYNNEISEKSEIFDDQFSVERPDGSNFTLKIRSTKLEDSAMYFCASSVRGQHTGELFFGEGSRLTVL.